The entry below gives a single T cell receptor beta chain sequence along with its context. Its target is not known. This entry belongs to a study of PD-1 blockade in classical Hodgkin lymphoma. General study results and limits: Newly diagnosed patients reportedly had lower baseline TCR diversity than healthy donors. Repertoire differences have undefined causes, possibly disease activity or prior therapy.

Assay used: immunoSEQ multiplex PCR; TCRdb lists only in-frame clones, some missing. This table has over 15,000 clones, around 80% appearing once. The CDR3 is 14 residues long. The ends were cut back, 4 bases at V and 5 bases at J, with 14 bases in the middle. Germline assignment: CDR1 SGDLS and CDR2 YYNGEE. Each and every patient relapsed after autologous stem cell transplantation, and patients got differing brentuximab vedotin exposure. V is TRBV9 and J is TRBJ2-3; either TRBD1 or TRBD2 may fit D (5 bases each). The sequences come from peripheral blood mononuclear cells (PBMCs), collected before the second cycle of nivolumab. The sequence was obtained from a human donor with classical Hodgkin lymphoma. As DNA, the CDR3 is TGTGCCAGCAGCTCCGGGACCCTACGAGATACGCAGTATTTT. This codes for CASSSGTLRDTQYF.